Listed here are 29 T cell receptor beta chains from one sample, sequenced in a study of control samples from healthy donors and cancer patients. Profiling relied on immunoSEQ multiplex PCR, and the TCRdb table lists in-frame clones only, not all of them. The sample yields hundreds of thousands of clones, over 70% seen once. The specimen was PBMCs. Receptors originate from a woman aged 55-75 years with lung cancer.

This rearrangement joins TRBV30 to TRBJ1-1; D not resolved. This CDR3 comprises 13 residues. The germline V gene has CDR1 GTSNPN and CDR2 SVGIG (reference sequence). V gave up 2 bases and J gave up 0 bases, with 7 bases separating them. The CDR3 here is CAWSRHLNTEAFF. The CDR3 DNA reads TGTGCCTGGAGTCGGCATTTGAACACTGAAGCTTTCTTT.

The chain links TRBV29-1 to TRBJ1-2, with unresolved D. The CDR3 is 12 residues long. CDR1 is SQVTM and CDR2 is ANQGSEA in the germline V gene. Deletions cut 4 bases from V and 0 bases from J, with 6 bases between. CDR3 residues: CSVVFANYGYTF. The CDR3 DNA follows: TGCAGCGTTGTTTTTGCTAACTATGGCTACACCTTC.

J is TRBJ1-3 and V is TRBV7-2; 8 bases are shared with TRBD1. The germline gives CDR1 SGHTA, CDR2 FQGNSA. The CDR3 covers 14 residues. V lost 6 bases, J lost 2 bases, and 3 bases stayed unmatched. The CDR3 sequence: CASRKDRAGNTIYF. CDR3 nucleotide sequence: TGTGCCAGCAGAAAGGACAGGGCTGGAAACACCATATATTTT.

This chain joins TRBV4-1 and TRBJ2-1; D unclear. This CDR3 comprises 17 residues. Germline V gene lookup returns CDR1 MGHRA and CDR2 YSYEKL. The V end was cut by 0 bases, the J end by 0 bases, with 12 bases between. As DNA, the CDR3 is TGCGCCAGCAGCCAAGATAGAACCCCTATCTCCTACAATGAGCAGTTCTTC. Its translation: CASSQDRTPISYNEQFF.

This clone was seen a single time. J is TRBJ2-1 and V is TRBV9, with D uncertain. This CDR3 contains 12 residues. The V end was cut by 0 bases, the J end by 10 bases, with 8 bases between. The germline V gene has CDR1 SGDLS and CDR2 YYNGEE. CDR3 amino acids: CASSVAMGEQFF. CDR3 coding DNA: TGTGCCAGCAGCGTAGCCATGGGGGAGCAGTTCTTC.

This sequence joins TRBV28 and TRBJ1-2; D not certain. V lost 3 bases, J lost 8 bases, and 22 bases lay in between. The CDR3 extends over 16 amino acids. Germline V lookup: CDR1 MDHEN, CDR2 SYDVKM. CDR3 loop: CASSFGQSLRSGGYTF. Here the CDR3 DNA reads TGTGCCAGCAGTTTTGGTCAGAGCCTCCGATCGGGAGGCTACACCTTC.

The V call is TRBV11-2, the J call TRBJ2-1; possibly TRBD2 for D (7 bases). Germline-derived CDR1 and CDR2 are SGHAT and FQNNGV. Trimming shortened V by 2 bases and J by 4 bases, and 18 bases separated the two germline ends. This CDR3 is 17 amino acids long. The CDR3 DNA follows: TGTGCCAGCAGCTTAACCCGGGCGGGGGCCGGATACAATGAGCAGTTCTTC. Residues: CASSLTRAGAGYNEQFF.

The V call is TRBV3-1 (or the pseudogene TRBV3-2), the J call TRBJ2-7; 9 positions match TRBD1. The V gene's germline CDR1 is LGHDT and CDR2 YNNKEL (reference sequence). V lost 4 bases to trimming and J lost 4 bases; unmatched junction nucleotides: 5. This CDR3 has 14 residues. The CDR3 loop reads CASSPRQGVYEQYF. In DNA, the CDR3 is TGTGCCAGCAGCCCCCGACAGGGGGTATACGAGCAGTACTTC.

The chain has TRBV14 and TRBJ1-2; 7 nucleotides align to TRBD1. This CDR3 is 15 amino acids long. Germline V gene data show CDR1 as SGHDN and CDR2 as FVKESK. V lost 4 bases to trimming and J lost 4 bases; unmatched junction nucleotides: 9. The CDR3 DNA sequence: TGTGCCAGCAGCCTTCTTGGACAGGCCATCTATGGCTACACCTTC. Protein sequence: CASSLLGQAIYGYTF.

J is TRBJ1-1 and V is TRBV4-1; D might be TRBD1 (5 bases). The CDR3 contains 14 residues. The germline V and J ends were trimmed by 1 base and 6 bases, with 12 bases remaining between them. Per germline, CDR1 MGHRA and CDR2 YSYEKL. CDR3 sequence: CASSQVGTWPEAFF. CDR3 DNA sequence: TGCGCCAGCAGCCAAGTAGGGACGTGGCCTGAAGCTTTCTTT.

Only one count was recorded for this clone. CDR3 region: CASSLMGEGGNQPQHF. CDR3 nucleotides: TGTGCCAGCAGCTTGATGGGGGAGGGGGGCAATCAGCCCCAGCATTTT. The genes are TRBV5-8 and TRBJ1-5; a weak D match, TRBD1 (6 bases). CDR1 and CDR2 from the germline V gene are SGHTS and YDEGEE. The CDR3 is 16 amino acids. Trimming left V 1 base short and J 2 bases short, with 13 bases between.

The J gene is TRBJ1-6, the V gene TRBV7-2, with D possibly TRBD1 on 5 matching bases. V lost 5 bases and J 9 bases, leaving 14 bases between the germline ends. The length of the CDR3 is 14 residues. Germline V gene data show CDR1 as SGHTA and CDR2 as FQGNSA. As DNA, the CDR3 is TGTGCCAGCAGCCAGAACAGGCCTCGTTCACCCCTCCACTTT. This codes for CASSQNRPRSPLHF.

V and J are TRBV7-2 and TRBJ2-3; D may be TRBD1 (6 bases). V lost 6 bases to trimming and J lost 4 bases, with 14 bases between them. CDR3 size: 14 residues. Germline CDR1 reads SGHTA; CDR2 reads FQGNSA. CDR3 protein: CASSTGSRADTQYF. As DNA, the CDR3 is TGTGCCAGCAGTACAGGGAGCCGGGCAGATACGCAGTATTTT.

The chain joins TRBV4-1 to TRBJ1-2; D is undetermined. Between the trimmed V and J ends, which lost 0 bases and 2 bases, there was a span of 16 bases. The CDR3 covers 17 residues. Germline V CDR1 and CDR2: MGHRA, YSYEKL. CDR3 nucleotide sequence: TGCGCCAGCAGCCAAGATCCTCGGGGAGCAGCGAACTATGGCTACACCTTC. Its translation: CASSQDPRGAANYGYTF.

This clone was observed a handful of times. The rearrangement joins TRBV7-6 to TRBJ2-3; D tentatively reads TRBD1 or TRBD2 (6 bases each). Germline lookup yields CDR1 SGHVS and CDR2 FNYEAQ. V was trimmed by 1 base and J by 3 bases, leaving 14 bases between them. The CDR3 runs 16 residues. The CDR3 region has the DNA TGTGCCAGCAGCTTAGAAGCAGGAGGGGGGACAGATACGCAGTATTTT. It yields the protein CASSLEAGGGTDTQYF.

The CDR3 is CASSIGGRQYF. CDR3 in DNA: TGTGCCAGTAGTATAGGGGGCCGTCAGTACTTC. The chain carries TRBV19 and TRBJ2-5; TRBD1 might be the D (5 bases). CDR3 length: 11 residues. V was clipped by 1 base and J by 11 bases, with 8 bases between them. Germline V gene lookup returns CDR1 LNHDA and CDR2 SQIVND (reference sequence).

This CDR3 is CASSSTPRANEKLFF. Here the CDR3 DNA reads TGTGCCAGCAGCTCTACTCCGCGGGCCAATGAAAAACTGTTTTTT. The chain joins TRBV27 to TRBJ1-4; unclear D gene. From germline, CDR1 is MNHEY and CDR2 SMNVEV (reference sequence). V gave up 6 bases and J gave up 5 bases, with 16 bases separating them. The length of the CDR3 is 15 residues.

The V call is TRBV2, the J call TRBJ1-6; 7 bases align to TRBD1. The V and J ends lost 7 bases and 10 bases, in that order; junction bases with no gene match: 10. The germline CDR1 and CDR2 sequences are SNHLY and FYNNEI. There are 14 residues in the CDR3. In DNA, the CDR3 is TGTGCCAGCAAAGCCCAGGGGGTGAGGTCACCCCTCCACTTT. This gives the protein CASKAQGVRSPLHF.

This clone was found many times. The V call is TRBV6-4, the J call TRBJ1-6; D might be TRBD1 (5 bases). V lost 3 bases, J lost 7 bases, and 10 bases lay in between. This CDR3 has 14 amino acids. CDR1 MRHNA and CDR2 SNTAGT come from the germline V gene. CDR3 bases: TGTGCCAGCAGTGAAAGGCCAGGGAATTCACCCCTCCACTTT. Translated, it gives CASSERPGNSPLHF.

This chain joins TRBV3-1 (or the pseudogene TRBV3-2) and TRBJ2-3; no firm D call. The CDR3 consists of 15 residues. Trimming stripped 3 bases from V and 1 base from J, with 11 bases between. Germline CDR1 is LGHDT and CDR2 is YNNKEL (reference sequence). CDR3 in amino acids: CASSQGYSGTDTQYF. The CDR3 DNA follows: TGTGCCAGCAGCCAGGGATACAGTGGCACAGATACGCAGTATTTT.

V usage is TRBV15 and J usage is TRBJ2-1; TRBD2 matches at 10 bases. Germline V gene sequence: CDR1 LNHNV, CDR2 YYDKDF (reference sequence). After removal of 0 bases from V and 3 bases from J, the junction contained 8 bases not matched to a gene. The CDR3 has 18 amino acids. Written as DNA, the CDR3 is TGTGCCACCAGCAGAGATCCTCCGGCTAGCGGGGGCTACAATGAGCAGTTCTTC. Translating it yields CATSRDPPASGGYNEQFF.

The chain recombines TRBV7-8 with TRBJ1-2; D may be TRBD1 (6 bases). CDR1 SGHVS and CDR2 FQNEAQ come from the germline V gene. This CDR3 has 14 amino acids. Deletions cut 1 base from V and 4 bases from J, with 10 bases between. As DNA, the CDR3 is TGTGCCAGCAGCTTAGGACAGGCGGGCTATGGCTACACCTTC. Amino acids: CASSLGQAGYGYTF.

This clone was seen a single time. The chain joins TRBV2 to TRBJ2-7; tentatively, D is TRBD1 (6 bases). Germline CDR1 is SNHLY and CDR2 is FYNNEI. V dropped 4 bases and J dropped 3 bases, with 13 bases sitting between them. This CDR3 comprises 14 residues. CDR3: CASSVGQWFYEQYF. The CDR3 DNA sequence: TGTGCCAGCAGTGTGGGACAATGGTTCTACGAGCAGTACTTC.

This clone has just one count. V gene TRBV5-1 combines with J gene TRBJ2-3; tentatively, D is TRBD2 (5 bases). The V end lost 1 base, the J end lost 0 bases, and 9 bases lay between the germline ends. Germline V gene lookup returns CDR1 SGHRS and CDR2 YFSETQ. The CDR3 runs to 15 residues. In nucleotides, the CDR3 is TGCGCCAGCAGCTTGATTTCGGGGAGCACAGATACGCAGTATTTT. It yields the protein CASSLISGSTDTQYF.

This clone was seen just once. This chain uses TRBV29-1 with TRBJ2-5; D may be TRBD2 (6 bases). Trimming removed 1 base from V and 4 bases from J, with 16 bases in between. This CDR3 region has 15 residues. Germline V CDR1 and CDR2: SQVTM, ANQGSEA. The CDR3 coding sequence is TGCAGCGTTGAAGGGGGGGTGAGTGCGAGAGAGACCCAGTACTTC. The encoded protein is CSVEGGVSARETQYF. The full variable domain, its missing parts supplied by reference TRBV29-1 and TRBJ2-5, is SAVISQKPSRDICQRGTSLTIQCQVDSQVTMMFWYRQQPGQSLTLIATANQGSEATYESGFVIDKFPISRPNLTFSTLTVSNMSPEDSSIYLCSVEGGVSARETQYFGPGTRLLVL.

This clone was counted only a few times. The rearrangement links TRBV27 to TRBJ1-3; D gene ambiguous. This CDR3 has 16 residues. The germline V gene encodes CDR1 MNHEY and CDR2 SMNVEV (reference sequence). With 0 bases removed from V and 0 bases from J, the gap between germline ends came to 9 bases. The CDR3, as DNA: TGTGCCAGCAGTTTATCGTCCGGATACTCTGGAAACACCATATATTTT. Protein sequence: CASSLSSGYSGNTIYF.

In its sample, this clone was seen a few times. V usage is TRBV5-1 and J usage is TRBJ2-5; 9 bases align to TRBD2. Germline assignment: CDR1 SGHRS and CDR2 YFSETQ. Trimming cost V 3 bases and J 5 bases; bases outside gene matches: 5. The CDR3 loop spans 14 amino acids. The DNA for the CDR3 is TGCGCCAGCAGCTCCATAGCGGGGGAGGAGACCCAGTACTTC. Its translation: CASSSIAGEETQYF.

The chain recombines TRBV4-1 with TRBJ1-2; D is perhaps TRBD1 (6 bases). This CDR3 is built from 14 residues. Trimming stripped 4 bases from V and 4 bases from J, with 13 bases between. Germline values: CDR1 MGHRA, CDR2 YSYEKL. The CDR3 reads CASSPGEGGYGYTF. The CDR3 coding sequence is TGCGCCAGCAGCCCGGGCGAGGGGGGCTATGGCTACACCTTC.

In its sample, this clone was seen many times. The V call is TRBV5-4, the J call TRBJ1-2; D not resolved. From germline, CDR1 is SGHNT and CDR2 YYREEE (reference sequence). The CDR3 loop spans 13 amino acids. Trimming removed 3 bases at V and 8 bases at J, with 14 bases between. The CDR3 spells CASSWGLGVGYTF. As DNA, the CDR3 is TGTGCCAGCAGCTGGGGTCTCGGCGTCGGCTACACCTTC.